A single TCR beta chain is shown here with its context. Its antigen is as yet unknown. CDR3 length: 16 residues. Unmatched junction bases numbered 6, after V lost 5 bases and J lost 1 base. CDR1 and CDR2 from the germline V gene are MNHEY and SMNVEV (reference sequence). This sample was included in a study of cytotoxic CD8 clonotypes in ibrutinib-treated CLL. Looking at the study overall: Over 9 relapsed/refractory, some 16 treatment-naive; roughly 17 IGHV unmutated. Partial responders around 24, complete 2; about twelve progressed and some 14 stayed in remission by median roughly 73 months. Study results and caveats: Public clonotypes (which were uncommon) either contracted or remained stable on treatment.

Sequencing used immunoSEQ multiplex PCR; TCRdb keeps in-frame clones, though not all of them. This sample yields about 68,000 clones, of which about nine tenths are seen a single time; approximately 3.1% belongs to the top ten. The chain is built from TRBV27 and TRBJ2-1; 9 bases fit TRBD2. This clonotype was sampled from a human donor with chronic lymphocytic leukemia. The sample in question was PBMCs, obtained after 12 months of ibrutinib treatment. The CDR3 nucleotides are TGTGCCAGCAGTCCCACAGCGGGGGGTTCCTACAATGAGCAGTTCTTC. Its translation is CASSPTAGGSYNEQFF.